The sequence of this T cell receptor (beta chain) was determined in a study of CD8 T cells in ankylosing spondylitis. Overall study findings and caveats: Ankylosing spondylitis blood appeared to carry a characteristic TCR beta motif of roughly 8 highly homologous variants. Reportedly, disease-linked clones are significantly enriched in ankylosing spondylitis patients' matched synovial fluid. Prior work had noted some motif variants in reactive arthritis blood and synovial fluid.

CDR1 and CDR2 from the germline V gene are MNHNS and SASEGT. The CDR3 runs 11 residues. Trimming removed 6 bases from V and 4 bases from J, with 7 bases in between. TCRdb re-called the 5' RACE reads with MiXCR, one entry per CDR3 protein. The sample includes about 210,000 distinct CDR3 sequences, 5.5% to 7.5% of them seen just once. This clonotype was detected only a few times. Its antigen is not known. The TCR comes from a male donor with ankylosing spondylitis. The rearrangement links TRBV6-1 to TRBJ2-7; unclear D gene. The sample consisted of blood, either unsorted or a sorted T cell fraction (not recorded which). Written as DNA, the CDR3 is TGTGCCAGCAGGGCCGGTTACGAGCAGTACTTC. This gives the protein CASRAGYEQYF.